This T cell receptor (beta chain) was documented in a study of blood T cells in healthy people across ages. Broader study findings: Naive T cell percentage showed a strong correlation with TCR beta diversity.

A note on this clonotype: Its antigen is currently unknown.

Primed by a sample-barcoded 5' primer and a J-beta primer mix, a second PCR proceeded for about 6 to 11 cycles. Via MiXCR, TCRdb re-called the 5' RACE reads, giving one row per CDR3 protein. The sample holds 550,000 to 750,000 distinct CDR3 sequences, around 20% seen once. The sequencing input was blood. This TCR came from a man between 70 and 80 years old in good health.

Written as DNA, the CDR3 is TGTGCCAGCAGCTTAGGGAGACTAGTGGGGAGAGAGACCCAGTACTTC. This translates into CASSLGRLVGRETQYF. The V gene is TRBV7-6, the J gene TRBJ2-5; D might be TRBD2 (6 bases). V was pared by 1 base and J by 4 bases, with 16 bases between. This CDR3 is built from 16 residues. The V gene's germline CDR1 is SGHVS and CDR2 FNYEAQ.